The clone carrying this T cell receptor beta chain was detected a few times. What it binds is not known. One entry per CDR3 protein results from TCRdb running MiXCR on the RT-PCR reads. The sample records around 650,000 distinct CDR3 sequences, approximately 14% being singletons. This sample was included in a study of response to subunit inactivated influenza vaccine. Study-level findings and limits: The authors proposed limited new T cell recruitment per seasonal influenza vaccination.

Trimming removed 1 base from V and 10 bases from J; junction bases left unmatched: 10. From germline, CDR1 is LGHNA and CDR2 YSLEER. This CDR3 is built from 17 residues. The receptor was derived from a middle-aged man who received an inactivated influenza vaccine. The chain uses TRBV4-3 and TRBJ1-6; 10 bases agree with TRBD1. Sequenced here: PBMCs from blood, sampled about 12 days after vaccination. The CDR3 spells CASSQGQRQGARSPLHF. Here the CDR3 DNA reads TGCGCCAGCAGCCAAGGTCAACGACAGGGGGCTCGGTCACCCCTCCACTTT.